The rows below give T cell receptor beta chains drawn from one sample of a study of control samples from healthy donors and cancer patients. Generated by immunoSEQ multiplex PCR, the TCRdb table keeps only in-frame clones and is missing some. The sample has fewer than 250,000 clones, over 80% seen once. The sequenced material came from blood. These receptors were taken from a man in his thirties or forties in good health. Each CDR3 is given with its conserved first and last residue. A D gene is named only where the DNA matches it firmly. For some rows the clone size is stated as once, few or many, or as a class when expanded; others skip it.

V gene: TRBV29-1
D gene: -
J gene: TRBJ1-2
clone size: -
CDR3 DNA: TGCAGCGTTAAGAATAACTATGGCTACACCTTC
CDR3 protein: CSVKNNYGYTF

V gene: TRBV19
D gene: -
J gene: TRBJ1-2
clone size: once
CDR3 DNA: TGTGCCAGTAGTATCTTTGCCGGGGATGGTAATGGCTACACCTTC
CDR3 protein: CASSIFAGDGNGYTF

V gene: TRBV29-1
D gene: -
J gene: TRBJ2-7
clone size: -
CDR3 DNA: TGCAGCGTTGTGGTAGAGGGGACCTCCTACGAGCAGTACTTC
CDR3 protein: CSVVVEGTSYEQYF

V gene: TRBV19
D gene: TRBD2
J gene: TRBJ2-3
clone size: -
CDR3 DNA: TGTGCCAGTAGTACGGGACTAGTTAGCACAGATACGCAGTATTTT
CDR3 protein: CASSTGLVSTDTQYF

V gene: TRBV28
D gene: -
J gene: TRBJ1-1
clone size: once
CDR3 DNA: TGTGCCAGCCAAGACCGACAGACCATGAACACTGAAGCTTTCTTT
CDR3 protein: CASQDRQTMNTEAFF

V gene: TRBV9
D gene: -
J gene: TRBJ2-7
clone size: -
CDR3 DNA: TGTGCCAGCAGCCCGGGACTGATCTACGAGCAGTACTTC
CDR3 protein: CASSPGLIYEQYF

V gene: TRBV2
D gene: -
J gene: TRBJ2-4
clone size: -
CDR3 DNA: TGTGCCAGCAGTGTCGAGAATAATCGGAAAAACATTCAGTACTTC
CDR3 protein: CASSVENNRKNIQYF

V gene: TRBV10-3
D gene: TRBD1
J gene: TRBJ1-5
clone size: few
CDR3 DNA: TGTGCCATCAGTTACCGACAGGGTACCAATCAGCCCCAGCATTTT
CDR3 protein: CAISYRQGTNQPQHF

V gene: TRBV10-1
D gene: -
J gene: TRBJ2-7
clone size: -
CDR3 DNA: TGCGCCAGCAGTGATTCCAGCCACGAGCAGTACTTC
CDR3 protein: CASSDSSHEQYF

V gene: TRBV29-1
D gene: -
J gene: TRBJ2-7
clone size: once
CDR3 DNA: TGCAGCGTTGAAGGCGCGAGATACGAGCAGTACTTC
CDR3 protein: CSVEGARYEQYF

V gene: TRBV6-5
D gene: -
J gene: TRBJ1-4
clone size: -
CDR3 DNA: TGTGCCAGCATGAGGGGAGAGACAACTAATGAAAAACTGTTTTTT
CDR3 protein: CASMRGETTNEKLFF

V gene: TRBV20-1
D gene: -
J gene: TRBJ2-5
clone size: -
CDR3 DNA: TGCAGTGCTGTACAGGAGACCCAGTACTTC
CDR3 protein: CSAVQETQYF

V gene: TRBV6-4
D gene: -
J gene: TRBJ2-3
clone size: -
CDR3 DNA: TGTGCCAGCAGTGACGGGCTAGAACCAGATACGCAGTATTTT
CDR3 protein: CASSDGLEPDTQYF

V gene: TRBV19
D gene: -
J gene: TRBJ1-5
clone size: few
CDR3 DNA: TGTGCCAGTAGTATAGGACAGTATAGCAATCAGCCCCAGCATTTT
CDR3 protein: CASSIGQYSNQPQHF

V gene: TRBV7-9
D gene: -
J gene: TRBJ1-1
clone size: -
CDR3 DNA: TGTGCCAGCAGCTTTGGAATGAACACTGAAGCTTTCTTT
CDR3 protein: CASSFGMNTEAFF

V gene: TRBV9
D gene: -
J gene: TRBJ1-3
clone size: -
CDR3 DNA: TGTGCCAGCAGCCCAAGAACTGGAAACACCATATATTTT
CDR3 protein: CASSPRTGNTIYF

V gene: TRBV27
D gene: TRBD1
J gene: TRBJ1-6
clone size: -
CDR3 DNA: TGTGCCAGCAGTCGCAGGGGGACCAGTTCACCCCTCCACTTT
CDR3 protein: CASSRRGTSSPLHF

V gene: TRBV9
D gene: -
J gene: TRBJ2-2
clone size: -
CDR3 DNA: TGTGCCAGCAGCGGGGGGGCAAACACCGGGGAGCTGTTTTTT
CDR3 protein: CASSGGANTGELFF

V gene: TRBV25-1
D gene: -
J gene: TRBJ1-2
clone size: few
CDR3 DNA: TGTGCCAGCAGTGAGTCCGGGACGCTGGAGGGGTATGGCTACACCTTC
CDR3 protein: CASSESGTLEGYGYTF

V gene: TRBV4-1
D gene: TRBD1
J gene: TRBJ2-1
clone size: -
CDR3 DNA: TGCGCCAGCAGCCAACTCCCGGGACAGGGAACGGGCAATGAGCAGTTCTTC
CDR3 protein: CASSQLPGQGTGNEQFF

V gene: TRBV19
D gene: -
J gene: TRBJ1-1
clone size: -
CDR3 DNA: TGTGCCAGTAGTATTATTAGGGGGATAATGAACACTGAAGCTTTCTTT
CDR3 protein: CASSIIRGIMNTEAFF

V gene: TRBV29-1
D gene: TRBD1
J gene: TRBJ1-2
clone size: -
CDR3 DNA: TGCAGCGGGACAGGGGATAACTATGGCTACACCTTC
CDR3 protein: CSGTGDNYGYTF

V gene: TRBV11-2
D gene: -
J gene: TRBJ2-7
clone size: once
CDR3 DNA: TGTGCCAGCAGCTTAGCCAGCTCCTACGAGCAGTACTTC
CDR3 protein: CASSLASSYEQYF

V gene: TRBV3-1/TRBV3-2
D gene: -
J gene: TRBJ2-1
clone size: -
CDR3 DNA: TGTGCCAGCAGCCAAGATTTGAACGCCCGCAATGAGCAGTTCTTC
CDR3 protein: CASSQDLNARNEQFF

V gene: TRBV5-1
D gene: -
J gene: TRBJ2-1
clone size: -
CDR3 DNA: TGCGCCAGCAGCCCGACATCCTACAATGAGCAGTTCTTC
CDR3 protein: CASSPTSYNEQFF

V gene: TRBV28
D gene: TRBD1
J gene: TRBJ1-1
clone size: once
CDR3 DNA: TGTGCCAGCAGTTTATACGCGGACAGGGGTCTGGACACTGAAGCTTTCTTT
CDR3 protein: CASSLYADRGLDTEAFF

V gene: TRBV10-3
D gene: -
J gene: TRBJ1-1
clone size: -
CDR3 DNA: TGTGCCATCAGCGCGGTAGGGGAAACTGAAGCTTTCTTT
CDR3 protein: CAISAVGETEAFF

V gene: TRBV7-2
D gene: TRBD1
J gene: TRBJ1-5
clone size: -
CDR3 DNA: TGTGCCAGCAGCCCCCCGACAGGGAGGCTCAATCAGCCCCAGCATTTT
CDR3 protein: CASSPPTGRLNQPQHF

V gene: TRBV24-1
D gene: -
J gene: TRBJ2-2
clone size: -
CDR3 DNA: TGTGCCACCAGTGACCTCCAGGGGAGGACCGGGGAGCTGTTTTTT
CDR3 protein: CATSDLQGRTGELFF

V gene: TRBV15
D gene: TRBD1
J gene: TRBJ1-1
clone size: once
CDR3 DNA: TGTGCCACCAGCAGAATACAGGGGGGGACTGAAGCTTTCTTT
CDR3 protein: CATSRIQGGTEAFF

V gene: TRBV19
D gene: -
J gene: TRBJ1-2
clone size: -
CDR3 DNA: TGTGCCAGTACCCCCCGAAGGGATTCCTATGGCTACACCTTC
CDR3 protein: CASTPRRDSYGYTF

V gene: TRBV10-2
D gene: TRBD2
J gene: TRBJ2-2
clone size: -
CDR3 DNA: TGCGCCAGCAGGACTAGCGGGGGGCGGGCCGGGGAGCTGTTTTTT
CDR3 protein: CASRTSGGRAGELFF

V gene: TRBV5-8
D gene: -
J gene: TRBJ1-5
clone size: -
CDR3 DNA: TGTGCCAGCAGCTGGATTATCTCAGGGGACGGCAATCAGCCCCAGCATTTT
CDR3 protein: CASSWIISGDGNQPQHF

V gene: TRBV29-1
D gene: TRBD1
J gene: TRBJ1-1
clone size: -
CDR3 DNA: TGCAGCGTTGAGGGACAGACGAACACTGAAGCTTTCTTT
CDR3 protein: CSVEGQTNTEAFF

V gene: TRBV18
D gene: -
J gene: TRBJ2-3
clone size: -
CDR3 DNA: TGTGCCAGCTCACCGGACAGTCTTTCCACAGATACGCAGTATTTT
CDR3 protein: CASSPDSLSTDTQYF

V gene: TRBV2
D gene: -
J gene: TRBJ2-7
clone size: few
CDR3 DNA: TGTGCCAGCAGCATTGATAGTGGTGAGCAGTACTTC
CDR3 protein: CASSIDSGEQYF

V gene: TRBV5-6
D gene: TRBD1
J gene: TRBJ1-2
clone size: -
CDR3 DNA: TGTGCCAGCAGCACACGACAGGGGGTTTACGGCTACACCTTC
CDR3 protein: CASSTRQGVYGYTF

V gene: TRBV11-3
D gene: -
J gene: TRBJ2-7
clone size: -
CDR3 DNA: TGTGCCAGCAGCGGTGGCCTCCCCTACGAGCAGTACTTC
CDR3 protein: CASSGGLPYEQYF

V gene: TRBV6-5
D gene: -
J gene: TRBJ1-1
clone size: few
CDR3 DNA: TGTGCCAGCAGTTTGTCTCGGAACACTGAAGCTTTCTTT
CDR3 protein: CASSLSRNTEAFF

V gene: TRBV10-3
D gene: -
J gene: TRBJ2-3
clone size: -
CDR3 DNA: TGTGCCATCAGTAGATCCCCAGGGGACACAGATACGCAGTATTTT
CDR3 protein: CAISRSPGDTDTQYF

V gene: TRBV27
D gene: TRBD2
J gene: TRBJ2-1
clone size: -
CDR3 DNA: TGTGCCAGCAGTTCACCGATAGGACTAGCGGGGGCCAGTTACAATGAGCAGTTCTTC
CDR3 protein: CASSSPIGLAGASYNEQFF

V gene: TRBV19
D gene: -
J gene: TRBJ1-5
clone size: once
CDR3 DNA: TGTGCCAGTAGGAGGAAGACCGCGGGGGAAAATCAGCCCCAGCATTTT
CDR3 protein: CASRRKTAGENQPQHF

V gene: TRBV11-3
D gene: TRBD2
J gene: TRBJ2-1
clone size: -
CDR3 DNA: TGTGCCAGCAGCCCTGGGACGGGGGGTAATAATGAGCAGTTCTTC
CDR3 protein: CASSPGTGGNNEQFF

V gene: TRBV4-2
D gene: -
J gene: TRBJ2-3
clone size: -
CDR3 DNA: TGTGCCAGCAGCCAAGCTTTGGACTGGTCAGATACGCAGTATTTT
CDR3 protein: CASSQALDWSDTQYF

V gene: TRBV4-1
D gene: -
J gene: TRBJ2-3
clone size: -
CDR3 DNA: TGCGCCAGCAGCCAAGGTTTGGTGTTTCGGGGCTCGGTCGCAGATACGCAGTATTTT
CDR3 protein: CASSQGLVFRGSVADTQYF

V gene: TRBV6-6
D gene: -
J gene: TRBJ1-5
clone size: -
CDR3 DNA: TGTGCCAGCAGTCGCCTCGACAGGAGCAATCAGCCCCAGCATTTT
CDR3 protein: CASSRLDRSNQPQHF

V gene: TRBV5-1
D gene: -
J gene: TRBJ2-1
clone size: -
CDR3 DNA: TGCGCCAGCAGCTTGGGCCGACTAGTAGATGAGCAGTTCTTC
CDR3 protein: CASSLGRLVDEQFF

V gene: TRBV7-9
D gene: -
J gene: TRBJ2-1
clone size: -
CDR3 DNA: TGTGCCAGCAGCCCCCAGGGGATACTGGGCAATGAGCAGTTCTTC
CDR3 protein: CASSPQGILGNEQFF

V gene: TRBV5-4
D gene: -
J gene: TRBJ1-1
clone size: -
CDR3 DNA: TGTGCCAGCAGCTTGGGAGGTGTGTTGGCGGGCACTGAAGCTTTCTTT
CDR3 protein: CASSLGGVLAGTEAFF

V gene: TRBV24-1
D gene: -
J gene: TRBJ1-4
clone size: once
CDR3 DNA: TGTGCCACCAGTGATAGCGGACAGAGATATGAAAAACTGTTTTTT
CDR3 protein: CATSDSGQRYEKLFF

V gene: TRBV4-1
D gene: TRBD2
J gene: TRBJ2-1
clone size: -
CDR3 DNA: TGCGCCAGCAGCACACTAGCGGCCCTCCCCGCCAATGAGCAGTTCTTC
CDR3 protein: CASSTLAALPANEQFF

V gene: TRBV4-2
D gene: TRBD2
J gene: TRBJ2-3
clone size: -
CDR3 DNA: TGTGCCAGCAGCCAGACCCGGACTAGCAGGTCCCAAGATACGCAGTATTTT
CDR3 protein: CASSQTRTSRSQDTQYF

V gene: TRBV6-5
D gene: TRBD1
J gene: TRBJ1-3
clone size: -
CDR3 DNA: TGTGCCAGCAGTCTACGGGGACAGCTAGGAAACACCATATATTTT
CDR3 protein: CASSLRGQLGNTIYF

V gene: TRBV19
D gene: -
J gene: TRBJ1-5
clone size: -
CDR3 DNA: TGTGCCAGTACCCGGCGTCGAAGTGGGGATCAGCCCCAGCATTTT
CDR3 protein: CASTRRRSGDQPQHF

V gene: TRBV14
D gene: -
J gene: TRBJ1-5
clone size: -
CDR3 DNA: TGTGCCAGCAGCCGCACTTACGGTCAGCCCCAGCATTTT
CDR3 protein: CASSRTYGQPQHF